The 5 T cell receptor beta chains below were found in one sample sequenced in a study of vaccination and CD4 T cells after COVID-19. The Oncomine TCR Beta short-read assay was applied to DNA of cultured CD4+ T cells. MiXCR, run by TCRdb on the PCR reads, gives a single entry per CDR3 protein. Of about 710 distinct CDR3 sequences listed, approximately 10% are singletons. Treatment denoted: roughly 10-day PBMC culture with coronavirus spike peptide pools or control peptides (ViraFEST assay). From the unexposed donor, CD4+ T cells were collected ahead of the COVID-19 pandemic (2011-2018). Their antigens are not known. The sequenced sample was CD4+ T cells from blood, cultured in vitro. Receptors originate from a human donor in good health.

By its share, this clonotype is medium-sized. The rearrangement uses TRBV7-3 and TRBJ2-1; 14 bases map to TRBD2. After removal of 4 bases from V and 8 bases from J, the junction contained 10 bases not matched to a gene. The CDR3 loop spans 17 amino acids. Germline V gene sequence: CDR1 SGHTA, CDR2 FQGTGA. This CDR3 reads CASSSTSGGVMNHEQFF. In DNA form, the CDR3 reads TGTGCCAGCAGCTCGACTAGCGGGGGGGTGATGAACCATGAGCAGTTCTTC.

The sample holds a few counts of this clonotype. CDR3 sequence (DNA): TGCGCCAGCAGCTTGGGACAGGTTGGAACAGATACGCAGTATTTT. Translation gives CASSLGQVGTDTQYF. The rearrangement links TRBV5-1 to TRBJ2-3; possible D gene TRBD1, 6 bases. Trimming took off 0 bases at V and 3 bases at J, with 11 bases between the two ends. The germline CDR1 and CDR2 sequences are SGHRS and YFSETQ. The CDR3 spans 15 residues. Combining the CDR3 with reference TRBV5-1 and TRBJ2-3 gives the whole variable domain KAGVTQTPRYLIKTRGQQVTLSCSPISGHRSVSWYQQTPGQGLQFLFEYFSETQRNKGNFPGRFSGRQFSNSRSEMNVSTLELGDSALYLCASSLGQVGTDTQYFGPGTRLTVL.

This chain connects TRBV18 to TRBJ2-5; 11 bases are shared with TRBD2. Germline CDR1 KGHSH, CDR2 LQKENI. Trimming took 1 base from V and 4 from J; bases not matched to a gene: 5. CDR3 length: 16 amino acids. In DNA form, the CDR3 reads TGTGCCAGCTCACCACAGACTAGCGGGAACTCAGAGACCCAGTACTTC. Translating it yields CASSPQTSGNSETQYF. Full variable domain (rest looked up from reference TRBV18 and TRBJ2-5): NAGVMQNPRHLVRRRGQEARLRCSPMKGHSHVYWYRQLPEEGLKFMVYLQKENIIDESGMPKERFSAEFPKEGPSILRIQQVVRGDSAAYFCASSPQTSGNSETQYFGPGTRLLVL.

By sample share, this clonotype is medium-sized (0.01 to 0.1%). The chain is built from TRBV24-1 and TRBJ2-3; no definite D call. Deletions cut 2 bases from V and 1 base from J, with 3 bases between. This CDR3 contains 13 residues. From germline, CDR1 is KGHDR and CDR2 SFDVKD. The CDR3 protein is CATSDSGTDTQYF. The CDR3 DNA reads TGTGCCACCAGTGATTCCGGCACAGATACGCAGTATTTT.

By proportion, this clonotype is medium-sized. The chain uses TRBV6-4 and TRBJ2-2; TRBD2 is a possible D gene (6 bases). Looked up from germline, CDR1 is MRHNA and CDR2 is SNTAGT. The CDR3 has 17 residues. The germline V and J ends were trimmed by 3 bases and 4 bases, with 18 bases remaining between them. CDR3 nucleotides: TGTGCCAGCAGTGAGGCTATCCGGGACTTAGGCACCGGGGAGCTGTTTTTT. Translation: CASSEAIRDLGTGELFF.